Presented here are 18 T cell receptor beta chains from one specimen sequenced in a study of CD8 T cells in Susac syndrome. cDNA came from roughly 0.5 to 1 ug RNA primed by random hexamers. TCRdb fed the immunoSEQ multiplex PCR reads into MiXCR, producing one record per CDR3 protein. The table records some 110,000 distinct CDR3 sequences, 85% to 95% of them present only once. The specimen sequenced was CD4+ T cells from PBMCs. The receptors come from a human donor with multiple sclerosis.

The chain carries TRBV27 and TRBJ2-1; 8 positions agree with TRBD2. This CDR3 has 15 amino acids. Trimming took 7 bases from V and 4 from J; bases not matched to a gene: 9. Germline CDR1 is MNHEY and CDR2 is SMNVEV (reference sequence). The CDR3 region has the DNA TGTGCCAGCACCCGACTAAGCGGGGGTTACAATGAGCAGTTCTTC. As protein: CASTRLSGGYNEQFF.

This clonotype was seen more than once but under ten times. The chain joins TRBV4-2 to TRBJ2-5, with 14 bases fitting TRBD2. Germline V lookup: CDR1 LGHNA, CDR2 YNFKEQ. The CDR3 spans 18 residues. V trimming: 0 bases; J trimming: 3 bases; junction bases outside the gene matches: 6. The CDR3 nucleotides read TGTGCCAGCAGCCAAGAGGGGACTAGCGGGGGCAAAAAAGAGACCCAGTACTTC. Translating it yields CASSQEGTSGGKKETQYF.

The V gene is TRBV20-1, the J gene TRBJ1-1; no definite D call. The V gene's germline CDR1 is DFQATT and CDR2 SNEGSKA (reference sequence). The CDR3 covers 12 residues. Trimming removed 0 bases at V and 5 bases at J, with 7 bases between. CDR3 sequence (DNA): TGCAGTGCTAGAGATCAGGTAACTGAAGCTTTCTTT. It encodes CSARDQVTEAFF.

The rearrangement uses TRBV18 and TRBJ1-5; D gene uncertain. Germline-derived CDR1 and CDR2 are KGHSH and LQKENI. The ends were cut back, 3 bases at V and 4 bases at J, with 13 bases in the middle. The CDR3 has 15 residues. DNA of the CDR3: TGTGCCAGCTCACCTGGGCACCAACTGAATCAGCCCCAGCATTTT. Translation: CASSPGHQLNQPQHF.

The chain's CDR3 is CASSQEKGGNWGYTF. The CDR3 DNA reads TGTGCCAGCAGCCAGGAGAAGGGCGGTAACTGGGGCTACACCTTC. The chain links TRBV3-1 to TRBJ1-2, with no clear D. V lost 3 bases to trimming and J lost 8 bases, with 19 bases between them. The CDR3 contains 15 residues. Germline CDR1 is LGHDT and CDR2 is YNNKEL (reference sequence). Full variable domain (rest looked up from reference TRBV3-1 and TRBJ1-2): DTAVSQTPKYLVTQMGNDKSIKCEQNLGHDTMYWYKQDSKKFLKIMFSYNNKELIINETVPNRFSPKSPDKAHLNLHINSLELGDSAVYFCASSQEKGGNWGYTFGSGTRLTVV.

The rearrangement joins TRBV30 to TRBJ1-5; the D gene is possibly TRBD1 (6 bases). The V gene lost 3 bases and the J gene lost 7 bases, with 13 bases spanning the gap. This CDR3 is 13 amino acids long. Germline V lookup: CDR1 GTSNPN, CDR2 SVGIG (reference sequence). The CDR3 loop is CAWSQGTEQPQHF. CDR3 DNA sequence: TGTGCCTGGAGCCAGGGGACGGAGCAGCCCCAGCATTTT. Full variable domain (rest looked up from reference TRBV30 and TRBJ1-5): SQTIHQWPATLVQPVGSPLSLECTVEGTSNPNLYWYRQAAGRGLQLLFYSVGIGQISSEVPQNLSASRPQDRQFILSSKKLLLSDSGFYLCAWSQGTEQPQHFGDGTRLSIL.

This clonotype showed up just once. This chain joins TRBV20-1 and TRBJ1-2, with TRBD1 identical over 8 bases. J was trimmed by 8 bases and V by 0 bases; bases with no gene match: 11. Germline loops: CDR1 DFQATT, CDR2 SNEGSKA (reference sequence). CDR3 length: 15 amino acids. CDR3 DNA: TGCAGTGCTAGAGACTCCGGGGCAGGGGGCGAAGGCTACACCTTC. This translates into CSARDSGAGGEGYTF.

This chain joins TRBV11-1 and TRBJ2-7, with D uncertain. CDR1 and CDR2 from the germline V gene are SGHAT and FQDESV (reference sequence). This CDR3 comprises 14 residues. V dropped 10 bases and J dropped 3 bases, with 19 bases sitting between them. The CDR3 spells CATGPGPDNYEQYF. The CDR3 nucleotides are TGTGCCACCGGACCTGGGCCAGATAACTACGAGCAGTACTTC.

V and J are TRBV12-3 or TRBV12-4 and TRBJ1-2; D call uncertain. V was cut by 6 bases and J by 4 bases, with 12 bases left in between. The CDR3 loop spans 13 amino acids. CDR3 in amino acids: CASRPDGAYGYTF. CDR3 DNA sequence: TGTGCCAGCAGGCCGGACGGAGCCTATGGCTACACCTTC.

The CDR3 spells CASKDEAERSPLHF. In DNA, the CDR3 is TGTGCCAGCAAGGACGAGGCGGAGAGATCACCCCTCCACTTT. The chain has TRBV2 and TRBJ1-6; D remains unclear. V lost 7 bases to trimming and J lost 10 bases, with 17 bases between them. CDR1 and CDR2 from the germline V gene are SNHLY and FYNNEI. This CDR3 is built from 14 residues.

The chain combines TRBV3-1 with TRBJ2-6; D remains unclear. CDR3 length: 16 amino acids. The V gene's germline CDR1 is LGHDT and CDR2 YNNKEL (reference sequence). The germline V and J ends were trimmed by 5 bases and 5 bases, with 16 bases remaining between them. The CDR3 is CASSESTVIRANVLTF. DNA for the CDR3: TGTGCCAGCAGCGAATCGACGGTCATCCGGGCCAACGTCCTGACTTTC.

This rearrangement joins TRBV7-9 to TRBJ2-2, with D unclear. This CDR3 is 16 amino acids long. Germline V gives CDR1 SEHNR, CDR2 FQNEAQ (reference sequence). V lost 5 bases, J lost 2 bases, and 15 bases lay in between. CDR3 coding DNA: TGTGCCAGCAGCCTAGGGCAGTCCTCTAACACCGGGGAGCTGTTTTTT. Its translation is CASSLGQSSNTGELFF.

J is TRBJ1-1 and V is TRBV19; D not resolved. Per germline, CDR1 LNHDA and CDR2 SQIVND (reference sequence). The CDR3 length is 13 residues. Between the trimmed V and J ends, which lost 9 bases and 1 base, there was a span of 12 bases. The CDR3 nucleotides read TGTGCCAGCACTAAAGAGTGGAACACTGAAGCTTTCTTT. Protein sequence: CASTKEWNTEAFF.

The rearrangement uses TRBV19 and TRBJ2-5; 8 bases agree with TRBD1. The V and J ends lost 3 bases and 5 bases, in that order; junction bases with no gene match: 8. This CDR3 region has 15 residues. Per the germline V gene, CDR1 is LNHDA and CDR2 is SQIVND (reference sequence). CDR3 sequence reads: CASSIMDRETETQYF. CDR3 DNA: TGTGCCAGTAGTATCATGGACAGGGAGACGGAGACCCAGTACTTC.

The gene calls are TRBV3-1 and TRBJ1-5; D remains unclear. Trimming shortened V by 2 bases and J by 4 bases, and 6 bases separated the two germline ends. Germline V gene sequence: CDR1 LGHDT, CDR2 YNNKEL (reference sequence). The CDR3 contains 13 residues. Here the CDR3 DNA reads TGTGCCAGCAGCCAAAGCCTTAATCAGCCCCAGCATTTT. Its protein product is CASSQSLNQPQHF.

J is TRBJ1-2 and V is TRBV2; no firm D call. This CDR3 is 13 amino acids long. Germline V gene data show CDR1 as SNHLY and CDR2 as FYNNEI. Trimming pared 6 bases from V and 7 bases from J, leaving 15 bases between. CDR3 sequence (DNA): TGTGCCAGCAGCACCGGATCTGCCCCTGGCTACACCTTC. This gives the protein CASSTGSAPGYTF.

The chain links TRBV30 to TRBJ1-5; D unresolved. CDR1 is GTSNPN and CDR2 is SVGIG in the germline V gene (reference sequence). The CDR3 has 14 residues. The V end was cut by 3 bases, the J end by 7 bases, with 16 bases between. Here the CDR3 DNA reads TGTGCCTGGAGGGGAGTCGGGCCGAGACAGCCCCAGCATTTT. Protein: CAWRGVGPRQPQHF.

V is TRBV30 and J is TRBJ1-6, with 8 bases lining up with TRBD1. The ends lost 5 bases at V and 7 bases at J; junction bases unmatched: 4. The germline CDR1 and CDR2 sequences are GTSNPN and SVGIG (reference sequence). The CDR3 runs to 13 residues. CDR3 in DNA: TGTGCCTGGCTGGACAGGGACAATTCACCCCTCCACTTT. Translation: CAWLDRDNSPLHF.